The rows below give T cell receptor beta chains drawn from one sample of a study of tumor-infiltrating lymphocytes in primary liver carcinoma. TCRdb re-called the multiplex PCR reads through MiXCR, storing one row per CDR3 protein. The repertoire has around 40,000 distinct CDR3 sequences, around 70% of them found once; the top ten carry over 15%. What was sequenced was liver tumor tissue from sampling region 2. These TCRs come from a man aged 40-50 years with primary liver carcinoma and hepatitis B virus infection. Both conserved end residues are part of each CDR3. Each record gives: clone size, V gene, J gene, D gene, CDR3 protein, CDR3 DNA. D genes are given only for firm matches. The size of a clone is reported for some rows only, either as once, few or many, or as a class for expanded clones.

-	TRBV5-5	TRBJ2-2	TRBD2	CTNSGTSVYTGELFF	TGTACCAACAGTGGGACTAGCGTCTACACCGGGGAGCTGTTTTTT
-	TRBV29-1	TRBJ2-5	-	CSVAADKGRAGTQYF	TGCAGCGTTGCAGCGGACAAGGGGCGAGCAGGGACCCAGTACTTC
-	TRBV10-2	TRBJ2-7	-	CASHRESQYEQYF	TGCGCCAGCCACAGGGAGAGCCAATACGAGCAGTACTTC
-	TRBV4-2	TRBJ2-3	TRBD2	CVSNQDSGLAAYQFSTDTQYF	TGTGTCAGCAACCAAGATTCGGGACTAGCGGCATATCAATTTAGCACAGATACGCAGTATTTT
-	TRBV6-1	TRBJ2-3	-	CANKPSTDTQYF	TGTGCCAACAAGCCCAGTACTGATACGCAGTATTTT
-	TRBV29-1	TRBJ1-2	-	CSAELTGFYGYTF	TGTAGCGCTGAATTAACCGGGTTCTATGGCTACACCTTC
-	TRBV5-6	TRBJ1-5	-	CASNLEGGRGANQPRHF	TGTGCCAGCAACTTGGAAGGGGGTCGGGGAGCCAATCAGCCCCGGCATTTT
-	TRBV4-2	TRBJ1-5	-	CASSQDSGYSNQPQHF	TGTGCCAGCAGCCAAGATTCAGGGTACAGCAATCAGCCCCAGCATTTT
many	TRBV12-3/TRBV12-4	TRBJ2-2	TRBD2	CASSLIAGGTGELFF	TGTGCCAGCAGTTTGATAGCGGGAGGTACCGGGGAGCTGTTTTTT
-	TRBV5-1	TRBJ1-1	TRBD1	CAISAAGGYTGAFF	TGCGCCATCAGCGCCGCAGGGGGCTATACTGGAGCTTTCTTT
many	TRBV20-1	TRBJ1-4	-	CSARAQGPDEKLFF	TGCAGTGCTAGAGCCCAGGGTCCGGATGAAAAACTGTTTTTT
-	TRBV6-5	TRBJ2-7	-	CASSSSGNLVDQYF	TGTGCCAGCAGTTCAAGCGGCAACCTCGTCGATCAGTACTTC
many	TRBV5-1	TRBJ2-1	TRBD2	CASSSSGGYNEQFF	TGCGCCAGCAGCTCTAGCGGGGGGTACAATGAGCAGTTCTTC
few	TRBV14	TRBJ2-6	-	CAGSLSRANALTF	TGTGCCGGCAGTCTGAGTAGAGCCAACGCCCTGACTTTC
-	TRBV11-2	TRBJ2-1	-	CASSPRGSVIIYNEQFF	TGTGCCAGCAGCCCCCGCGGTAGTGTGATTATCTACAATGAACAGTTCTTC
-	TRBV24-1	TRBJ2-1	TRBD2	CGTSDPAGGAYNEQFF	TGTGGTACCAGTGATCCTGCGGGAGGCGCGTACAATGAGCAGTTCTTC
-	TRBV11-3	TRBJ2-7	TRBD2	CVSSPGERDYEQYF	TGTGTCAGCAGCCCTGGAGAAAGGGACTACGAGCAATACTTC
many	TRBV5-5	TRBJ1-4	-	CASSLEWRDGEKLFF	TGTGCCAGCAGCTTGGAGTGGAGGGATGGAGAAAAACTGTTTTTT
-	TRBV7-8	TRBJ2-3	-	CASCPKAVVVSTDTQYF	TGTGCCAGTTGCCCAAAGGCCGTAGTGGTTAGCACAGATACGCAGTATTTT
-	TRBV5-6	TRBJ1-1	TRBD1	CTSSSLDRGNTEAFF	TGTACAAGCAGCTCCCTAGACAGGGGGAACACTGAAGCTTTCTTT
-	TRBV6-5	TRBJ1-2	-	CVSFSGWNYGYTF	TGTGTCAGTTTCTCAGGCTGGAATTATGGCTACACCTTC
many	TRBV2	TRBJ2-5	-	CASMILSETQYF	TGTGCCAGCATGATTCTATCCGAGACCCAGTACTTC
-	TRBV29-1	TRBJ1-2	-	CSLRDLNGYTF	TGCAGCTTACGGGACCTTAATGGCTACACCTTC
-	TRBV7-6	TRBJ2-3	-	CASSFAAGADTQYF	TGTGCCAGCAGCTTCGCCGCAGGGGCAGATACGCAGTATTTT
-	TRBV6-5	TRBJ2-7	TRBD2	CASSVGGLGTYEQYF	TGTGCCAGCAGCGTGGGAGGGCTCGGTACCTACGAGCAGTACTTC
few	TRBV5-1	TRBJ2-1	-	CASSPEGNEQPF	TGCGCCAGCAGCCCCGAAGGCAATGAGCAGCCCTTC
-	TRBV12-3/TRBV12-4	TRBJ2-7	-	CASNLGGGPYEQYF	TGTGCCAGCAATTTAGGGGGTGGGCCCTACGAGCAGTATTTC
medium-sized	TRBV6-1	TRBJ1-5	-	CASSGDHSNQPQHF	TGTGCCAGCAGTGGAGACCATAGCAATCAGCCCCAGCATTTT
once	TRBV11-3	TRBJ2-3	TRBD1	CDSSLGVGGTDMQYF	TGTGACAGCAGCTTAGGGGTAGGGGGCACAGATATGCAGTATTTT
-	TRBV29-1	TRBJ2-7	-	CSVLSPTYEQYF	TGCAGTGTTCTGTCACCCACCTACGAGCAGTACTTC
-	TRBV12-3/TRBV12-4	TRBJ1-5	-	CASSFGAFEQPQHF	TGTGCCAGCAGTTTCGGGGCGTTTGAGCAGCCCCAGCATTTT
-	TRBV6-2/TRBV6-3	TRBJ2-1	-	CASSHHASIDQFF	TGTGCCAGCAGTCACCACGCTAGCATTGATCAGTTCTTC
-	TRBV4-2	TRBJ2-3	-	CANSQWVVGGPVGTDTQYF	TGTGCCAACAGCCAATGGGTAGTGGGAGGACCGGTTGGGACAGATACGCAGTATTTT
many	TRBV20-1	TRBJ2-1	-	CSARDGRGEQFF	TGCAGTGCTAGAGATGGGAGAGGAGAGCAGTTCTTC
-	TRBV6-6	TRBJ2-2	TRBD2	CASSWTSGSSGEVFF	TGTGCCAGCAGTTGGACTAGCGGGAGTAGCGGGGAGGTATTTTTT
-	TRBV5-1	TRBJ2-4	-	CASSLGDGGISEHF	TGCGCCAGCAGCCTGGGGGACGGGGGTATTTCCGAGCACTTC
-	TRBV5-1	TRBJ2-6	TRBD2	CASSLAPGGAGANVLTF	TGCGCCAGCAGCTTGGCCCCGGGGGGGGCTGGGGCCAACGTCCTGACTTTC
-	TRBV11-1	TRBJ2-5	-	CSTGLQGETQYF	TGTTCCACCGGCTTACAGGGAGAGACCCAGTACTTC
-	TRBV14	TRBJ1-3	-	CASSQVAGGTPGNTIYF	TGTGCCAGCAGCCAAGTTGCGGGCGGGACGCCAGGAAACACCATATATTTT
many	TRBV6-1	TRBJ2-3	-	CASSEVLRSRRDTQYF	TGTGCCAGCAGTGAAGTTTTGCGGAGTCGGCGGGATACGCAGTATTTT
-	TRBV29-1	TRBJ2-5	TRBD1	CSVVVDRGRAETQYF	TGCAGCGTTGTAGTGGACAGGGGGCGTGCAGAGACCCAGTACTTC
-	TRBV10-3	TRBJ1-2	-	CAIRVERGGNGYTF	TGTGCCATCAGGGTCGAGAGGGGAGGGAATGGCTACACCTTC
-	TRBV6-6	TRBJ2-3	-	CASSDSRCNTQYF	TGTGCCAGCAGCGATAGCAGGTGCAATACGCAGTATTTT
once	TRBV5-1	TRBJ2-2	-	CANSSALTGELFF	TGCGCCAACAGCTCCGCTTTGACCGGGGAGCTGTTTTTT
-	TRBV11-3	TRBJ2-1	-	CACNLGGGNGDQFF	TGTGCCTGCAACTTGGGAGGTGGGAACGGTGACCAGTTCTTC
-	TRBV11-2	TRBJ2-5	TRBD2	CASTLRLACDSGETQYF	TGTGCCAGCACCTTAAGACTAGCGTGTGACTCGGGCGAGACCCAGTACTTC
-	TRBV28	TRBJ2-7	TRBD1	CASPPPDRVSHEQYF	TGTGCCAGTCCGCCACCGGACAGGGTCTCTCACGAGCAGTACTTC
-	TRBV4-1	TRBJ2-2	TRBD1	CANSPQTGVLKTGELFF	TGCGCCAACAGCCCCCAAACAGGGGTCCTAAAGACCGGGGAGCTGTTTTTT
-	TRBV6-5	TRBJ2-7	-	CASSSGRKQYF	TGTGCCAGCAGTTCGGGTCGCAAGCAGTATTTC
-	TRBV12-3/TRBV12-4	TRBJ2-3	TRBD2	CASSLASGWDTLYF	TGTGCCAGCAGTTTAGCTAGCGGGTGGGATACGCTGTATTTT
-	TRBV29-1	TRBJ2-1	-	CSVEYAGTYNEQFF	TGCAGCGTTGAATATGCAGGGACCTACAATGAGCAGTTCTTT
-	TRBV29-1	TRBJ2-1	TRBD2	CSGTGGPFNEQFF	TGCAGCGGGACGGGAGGGCCCTTCAATGAGCAGTTCTTC
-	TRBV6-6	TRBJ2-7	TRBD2	CASIFQRDYEQYF	TGTGCCAGCATTTTTCAGCGGGACTACGAGCAGTATTTC
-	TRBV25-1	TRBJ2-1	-	CASREGRVPNEQFF	TGTGCCAGCAGGGAGGGCCGGGTTCCCAATGAGCAGTTCTTC